Listed below are T cell receptor beta chains from one sample, sequenced in a study of cytomegalovirus exposure and HLA in healthy donors. Clones were read by immunoSEQ multiplex PCR, and TCRdb kept only the in-frame ones, dropping some. The sample totals some 180,000 clones. The sample consisted of PBMCs. Every receptor here comes from a man in his thirties or forties in good health and CMV-seronegative. CDR3s include the opening cysteine and the closing phenylalanine or tryptophan. The order of the fields is CDR3 length, V gene, D gene, J gene, CDR3 protein, CDR3 DNA. The D gene is left open where the match is weak.

CDR3 length: 16; V gene: TRBV6-5; D gene: NA; J gene: TRBJ2-7; CDR3 protein: CASSYGAGSSSYEQYF; CDR3 DNA: TGTGCCAGCAGTTACGGGGCAGGCTCCTCGTCCTACGAGCAGTACTTC
CDR3 length: 17; V gene: TRBV4-1; D gene: TRBD1; J gene: TRBJ2-7; CDR3 protein: CASSQGPATGGGNEQYF; CDR3 DNA: TGCGCCAGCAGCCAAGGTCCCGCGACAGGGGGCGGAAACGAGCAGTACTTC
CDR3 length: 15; V gene: TRBV27; D gene: TRBD1; J gene: TRBJ1-5; CDR3 protein: CASSSRQGGNQPQHF; CDR3 DNA: TGTGCCAGCAGTTCAAGACAGGGAGGTAATCAGCCCCAGCATTTT
CDR3 length: 15; V gene: TRBV5-6; D gene: NA; J gene: TRBJ1-5; CDR3 protein: CASSFGGGSNQPQHF; CDR3 DNA: TGTGCCAGCAGCTTCGGGGGGGGTAGCAATCAGCCCCAGCATTTT
CDR3 length: 14; V gene: TRBV27; D gene: TRBD1; J gene: TRBJ1-2; CDR3 protein: CASSRDRGHYGYTF; CDR3 DNA: TGTGCCAGCAGTAGAGACAGGGGACACTATGGCTACACCTTC
CDR3 length: 15; V gene: TRBV4-2; D gene: TRBD2; J gene: TRBJ2-1; CDR3 protein: CASTLGSSGRNEQFF; CDR3 DNA: TGTGCCAGCACCCTAGGCTCTAGCGGGAGAAATGAGCAGTTCTTC
CDR3 length: 16; V gene: TRBV7-6; D gene: TRBD1; J gene: TRBJ2-7; CDR3 protein: CASSLADGQGIDEQYF; CDR3 DNA: TGTGCCAGCAGCTTAGCAGACGGACAGGGGATAGACGAGCAGTACTTC
CDR3 length: 15; V gene: TRBV19; D gene: NA; J gene: TRBJ2-3; CDR3 protein: CASRDRAPSTDTQYF; CDR3 DNA: TGTGCCAGTAGGGACAGAGCTCCTAGCACAGATACGCAGTATTTT
CDR3 length: 14; V gene: TRBV7-2; D gene: NA; J gene: TRBJ2-5; CDR3 protein: CASSLRRFQETQYF; CDR3 DNA: TGTGCCAGCAGCTTACGTCGGTTCCAAGAGACCCAGTACTTC
CDR3 length: 15; V gene: TRBV5-1; D gene: NA; J gene: TRBJ2-3; CDR3 protein: CASSLVGEGTDTQYF; CDR3 DNA: TGCGCCAGCAGCTTGGTTGGGGAGGGCACAGATACGCAGTATTTT
CDR3 length: 16; V gene: TRBV5-4; D gene: TRBD1; J gene: TRBJ1-1; CDR3 protein: CASSPGQTEMNTEAFF; CDR3 DNA: TGTGCCAGCAGCCCGGGACAGACCGAGATGAACACTGAAGCTTTCTTT
CDR3 length: 14; V gene: TRBV19; D gene: TRBD1; J gene: TRBJ2-5; CDR3 protein: CASSPDRDRETQYF; CDR3 DNA: TGTGCCAGTTCCCCTGACAGGGACCGAGAGACCCAGTACTTC
CDR3 length: 17; V gene: TRBV6-4; D gene: NA; J gene: TRBJ1-5; CDR3 protein: CASSDSGSATFNQPQHF; CDR3 DNA: TGTGCCAGCAGTGACAGCGGAAGTGCGACCTTCAATCAGCCCCAGCATTTT
CDR3 length: 13; V gene: TRBV6-5; D gene: NA; J gene: TRBJ1-1; CDR3 protein: CASSGRTNTEAFF; CDR3 DNA: TGTGCCAGCAGTGGGCGAACGAACACTGAAGCTTTCTTT
CDR3 length: 13; V gene: TRBV29-1; D gene: TRBD1; J gene: TRBJ2-3; CDR3 protein: CSVSGTGTDTQYF; CDR3 DNA: TGCAGCGTTTCCGGGACAGGGACAGATACGCAGTATTTT
CDR3 length: 13; V gene: TRBV6-4; D gene: TRBD1; J gene: TRBJ2-1; CDR3 protein: CASSRDSGYEQFF; CDR3 DNA: TGTGCCAGCAGTAGGGACAGCGGCTATGAGCAGTTCTTC
CDR3 length: 14; V gene: TRBV6-6; D gene: NA; J gene: TRBJ1-2; CDR3 protein: CASSYDRLKGGYTF; CDR3 DNA: TGTGCCAGCAGTTACGACAGGCTTAAAGGTGGCTACACCTTC
CDR3 length: 12; V gene: TRBV18; D gene: NA; J gene: TRBJ2-7; CDR3 protein: CASSPFAYEQYF; CDR3 DNA: TGTGCCAGCTCACCGTTCGCCTACGAGCAGTACTTC
CDR3 length: 14; V gene: TRBV6-1; D gene: TRBD1; J gene: TRBJ2-2; CDR3 protein: CASRRTGGSGELFF; CDR3 DNA: TGTGCCAGCAGGAGGACAGGGGGTTCCGGGGAGCTGTTTTTT
CDR3 length: 15; V gene: TRBV9; D gene: TRBD1; J gene: TRBJ2-1; CDR3 protein: CASSATGGAYNEQFF; CDR3 DNA: TGTGCCAGCAGCGCGACAGGGGGCGCCTACAATGAGCAGTTCTTC
CDR3 length: 13; V gene: TRBV2; D gene: TRBD1; J gene: TRBJ1-4; CDR3 protein: CASSGDRAEKLFF; CDR3 DNA: TGTGCCAGCAGTGGGGACAGGGCCGAAAAACTGTTTTTT
CDR3 length: 14; V gene: TRBV2; D gene: TRBD1; J gene: TRBJ2-2; CDR3 protein: CASRDRVLTGELFF; CDR3 DNA: TGTGCCAGCAGGGACAGGGTCTTAACCGGGGAGCTGTTTTTT
CDR3 length: 14; V gene: TRBV29-1; D gene: TRBD1; J gene: TRBJ1-1; CDR3 protein: CSVGSLTGTLEAFF; CDR3 DNA: TGCAGCGTTGGTAGTTTGACAGGGACTCTAGAAGCTTTCTTT
CDR3 length: 13; V gene: TRBV27; D gene: NA; J gene: TRBJ2-1; CDR3 protein: CASSFAGLHEQFF; CDR3 DNA: TGTGCCAGCAGTTTTGCCGGTCTTCATGAGCAGTTCTTC
CDR3 length: 14; V gene: TRBV10-1; D gene: TRBD1; J gene: TRBJ2-3; CDR3 protein: CASRPGQGFDTQYF; CDR3 DNA: TGCGCCAGCAGGCCGGGACAGGGATTCGATACGCAGTATTTT
CDR3 length: 17; V gene: TRBV27; D gene: NA; J gene: TRBJ2-6; CDR3 protein: CASSLRRRAAGANVLTF; CDR3 DNA: TGTGCCAGCAGTTTGAGGCGCCGAGCAGCTGGGGCCAACGTCCTGACTTTC
CDR3 length: 13; V gene: TRBV6-1; D gene: NA; J gene: TRBJ1-1; CDR3 protein: CASSEIWATEAFF; CDR3 DNA: TGTGCCAGCAGTGAAATCTGGGCCACTGAAGCTTTCTTT
CDR3 length: 19; V gene: TRBV5-1; D gene: TRBD1; J gene: TRBJ2-5; CDR3 protein: CASSSLPGGTGGLQETQYF; CDR3 DNA: TGCGCCAGCAGCTCGCTCCCCGGTGGTACAGGGGGCCTCCAAGAGACCCAGTACTTC
CDR3 length: 14; V gene: TRBV9; D gene: TRBD2; J gene: TRBJ2-5; CDR3 protein: CASSPRTSEETQYF; CDR3 DNA: TGTGCCAGCAGCCCCCGGACTAGCGAGGAGACCCAGTACTTC
CDR3 length: 14; V gene: TRBV7-9; D gene: TRBD1; J gene: TRBJ1-1; CDR3 protein: CASSSGQGVTEAFF; CDR3 DNA: TGTGCCAGCAGCTCCGGACAGGGCGTCACTGAAGCTTTCTTT
CDR3 length: 14; V gene: TRBV5-1; D gene: NA; J gene: TRBJ2-3; CDR3 protein: CASSFGTAGDTQYF; CDR3 DNA: TGCGCCAGCAGCTTCGGGACAGCGGGAGATACGCAGTATTTT
CDR3 length: 15; V gene: TRBV4-3; D gene: NA; J gene: TRBJ1-3; CDR3 protein: CASSQEMGAGNTIYF; CDR3 DNA: TGCGCCAGCAGCCAAGAAATGGGCGCGGGAAACACCATATATTTT
CDR3 length: 15; V gene: TRBV30; D gene: TRBD2; J gene: TRBJ2-7; CDR3 protein: CAWSIGLAGFYEQYF; CDR3 DNA: TGTGCCTGGAGTATAGGACTAGCGGGTTTCTACGAGCAGTACTTC
CDR3 length: 12; V gene: TRBV10-3; D gene: NA; J gene: TRBJ2-5; CDR3 protein: CAISDRKETQYF; CDR3 DNA: TGTGCCATCAGTGACAGAAAAGAGACCCAGTACTTC
CDR3 length: 14; V gene: TRBV9; D gene: TRBD1; J gene: TRBJ2-7; CDR3 protein: CASSVGQGAGEQYF; CDR3 DNA: TGTGCCAGCAGCGTAGGGCAGGGGGCGGGGGAGCAGTACTTC
CDR3 length: 18; V gene: TRBV25-1; D gene: TRBD1; J gene: TRBJ2-1; CDR3 protein: CASSELGDRGMSRNEQFF; CDR3 DNA: TGTGCCAGCAGTGAATTAGGAGACAGGGGTATGTCAAGGAATGAGCAGTTCTTC
CDR3 length: 16; V gene: TRBV30; D gene: NA; J gene: TRBJ1-5; CDR3 protein: CAWSEGSSLSNQPQHF; CDR3 DNA: TGTGCCTGGAGTGAAGGGAGCAGTCTAAGCAATCAGCCCCAGCATTTT
CDR3 length: 16; V gene: TRBV5-1; D gene: TRBD1; J gene: TRBJ1-3; CDR3 protein: CASSLAGTGGPNTIYF; CDR3 DNA: TGCGCCAGCAGCTTGGCCGGGACAGGGGGCCCAAACACCATATATTTT
CDR3 length: 16; V gene: TRBV19; D gene: NA; J gene: TRBJ2-6; CDR3 protein: CASSIGESSGANVLTF; CDR3 DNA: TGTGCCAGTAGTATTGGGGAGAGCTCTGGGGCCAACGTCCTGACTTTC
CDR3 length: 12; V gene: TRBV25-1; D gene: NA; J gene: TRBJ1-2; CDR3 protein: CASSRLRGSYTF; CDR3 DNA: TGTGCCAGCAGCCGATTAAGGGGTTCCTACACCTTC
CDR3 length: 14; V gene: TRBV5-1; D gene: TRBD1; J gene: TRBJ2-7; CDR3 protein: CASSSGDRGGEQYF; CDR3 DNA: TGCGCCAGCAGCAGCGGGGACAGGGGAGGCGAGCAGTACTTC
CDR3 length: 14; V gene: TRBV5-1; D gene: TRBD2; J gene: TRBJ2-3; CDR3 protein: CASFSGRSTDTQYF; CDR3 DNA: TGCGCCAGCTTCAGCGGGAGGAGCACAGATACGCAGTATTTT
CDR3 length: 16; V gene: TRBV6-5; D gene: TRBD1; J gene: TRBJ2-1; CDR3 protein: CASSYQGQGRDNEQFF; CDR3 DNA: TGTGCCAGCAGTTACCAGGGACAGGGAAGGGACAATGAGCAGTTCTTC
CDR3 length: 14; V gene: TRBV30; D gene: TRBD1; J gene: TRBJ1-1; CDR3 protein: CAWSVGQGVTEAFF; CDR3 DNA: TGTGCCTGGAGTGTAGGGCAGGGGGTCACTGAAGCTTTCTTT
CDR3 length: 15; V gene: TRBV7-2; D gene: NA; J gene: TRBJ2-5; CDR3 protein: CASSLGVGPAETQYF; CDR3 DNA: TGTGCCAGCAGCTTAGGGGTGGGGCCCGCAGAGACCCAGTACTTC
CDR3 length: 14; V gene: TRBV19; D gene: TRBD1; J gene: TRBJ1-2; CDR3 protein: CASSVRDRSSGYTF; CDR3 DNA: TGTGCCAGTAGTGTGAGGGACAGGAGTTCTGGCTACACCTTC